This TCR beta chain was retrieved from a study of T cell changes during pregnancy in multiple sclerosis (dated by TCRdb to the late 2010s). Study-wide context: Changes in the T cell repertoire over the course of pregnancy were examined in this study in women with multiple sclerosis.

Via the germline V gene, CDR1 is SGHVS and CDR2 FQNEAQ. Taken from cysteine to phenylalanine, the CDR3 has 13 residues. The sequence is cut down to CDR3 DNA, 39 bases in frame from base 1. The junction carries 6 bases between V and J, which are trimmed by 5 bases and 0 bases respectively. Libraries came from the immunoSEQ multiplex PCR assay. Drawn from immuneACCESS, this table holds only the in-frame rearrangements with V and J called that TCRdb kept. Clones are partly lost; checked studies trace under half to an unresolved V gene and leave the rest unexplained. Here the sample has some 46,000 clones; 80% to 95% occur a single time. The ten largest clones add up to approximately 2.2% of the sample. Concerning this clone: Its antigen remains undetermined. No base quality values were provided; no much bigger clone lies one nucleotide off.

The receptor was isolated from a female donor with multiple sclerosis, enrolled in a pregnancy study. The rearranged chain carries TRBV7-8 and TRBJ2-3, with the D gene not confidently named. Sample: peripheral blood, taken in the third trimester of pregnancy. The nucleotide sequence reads TGTGCCAGCAGCACGACTAGCACAGATACGCAGTATTTT. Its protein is CASSTTSTDTQYF.